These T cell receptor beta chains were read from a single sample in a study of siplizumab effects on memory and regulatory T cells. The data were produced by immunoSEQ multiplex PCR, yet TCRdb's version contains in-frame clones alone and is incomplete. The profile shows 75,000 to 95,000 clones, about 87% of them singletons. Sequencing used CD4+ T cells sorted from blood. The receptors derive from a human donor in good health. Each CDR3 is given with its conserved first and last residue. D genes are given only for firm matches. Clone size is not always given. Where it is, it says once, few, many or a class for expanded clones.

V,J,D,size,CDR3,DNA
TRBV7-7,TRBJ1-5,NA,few,CASSPRMAPQHF,TGTGCTAGCAGCCCGAGGATGGCGCCCCAGCATTTT
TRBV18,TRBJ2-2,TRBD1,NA,CASSGQGVTGELFF,TGTGCCAGCTCCGGACAGGGAGTCACCGGGGAGCTGTTTTTT
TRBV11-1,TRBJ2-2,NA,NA,CASSLGAANTGELFF,TGTGCCAGCAGCTTAGGAGCAGCGAACACCGGGGAGCTGTTTTTT
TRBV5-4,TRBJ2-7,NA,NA,CASSPEISYEQYF,TGTGCCAGCAGCCCAGAAATCTCCTACGAGCAGTACTTC
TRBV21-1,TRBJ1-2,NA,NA,CASRLLGQALQNYGYTF,TGTGCCAGCAGACTCCTCGGACAGGCCCTACAAAATTATGGCTACACCTTC
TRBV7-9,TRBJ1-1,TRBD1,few,CASTPGGTEAFF,TGTGCCAGCACTCCAGGGGGCACTGAAGCTTTCTTT
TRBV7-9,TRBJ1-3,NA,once,CASSLSGAGNTIYF,TGTGCCAGCAGCTTATCAGGGGCTGGAAACACCATATATTTT
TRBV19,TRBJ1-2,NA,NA,CASSITGQLYGYTF,TGTGCCAGTAGTATTACAGGGCAGCTCTATGGCTACACCTTC
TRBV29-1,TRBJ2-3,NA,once,CSVEKESDTQYF,TGCAGCGTTGAGAAGGAGTCAGATACGCAGTATTTT
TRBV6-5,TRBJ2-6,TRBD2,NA,CASSYHGGTGANVLTF,TGTGCCAGCAGTTATCACGGGGGGACTGGGGCCAACGTCCTGACTTTC
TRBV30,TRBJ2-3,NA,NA,CAWSSPGKTQYF,TGTGCCTGGAGTTCTCCCGGGAAGACGCAGTATTTT
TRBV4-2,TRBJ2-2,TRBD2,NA,CASSYTSGRASGELFF,TGTGCCAGCAGCTATACTAGCGGGAGGGCCTCCGGGGAGCTGTTTTTT
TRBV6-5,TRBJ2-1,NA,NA,CATEVLSSSYNEQFF,TGTGCCACAGAGGTCCTATCGAGCTCCTACAATGAGCAGTTCTTC
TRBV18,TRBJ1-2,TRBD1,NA,CASSPGQGGGYTF,TGTGCCAGCTCACCGGGACAGGGAGGGGGCTACACCTTC
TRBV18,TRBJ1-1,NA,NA,CASSLGGAMSTEAFF,TGTGCCAGCTCACTTGGTGGAGCCATGAGCACTGAAGCTTTCTTT
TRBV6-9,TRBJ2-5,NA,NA,CASSISAETQYF,TGTGCCAGCAGCATTAGCGCGGAGACCCAGTACTTC
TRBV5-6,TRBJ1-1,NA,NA,CASSSLQVLAEAFF,TGTGCCAGCAGCTCACTACAGGTTCTCGCTGAAGCTTTCTTT
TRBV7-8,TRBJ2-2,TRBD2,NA,CASRATSGRNTGELFF,TGTGCCAGCAGAGCGACTAGCGGGAGGAACACCGGGGAGCTGTTTTTT
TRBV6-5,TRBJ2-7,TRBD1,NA,CFLPGQTYEQYF,TGTTTCCTGCCGGGACAGACCTACGAGCAGTACTTC
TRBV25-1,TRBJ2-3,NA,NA,CASSVDGDTDTQYF,TGTGCCAGCAGTGTCGACGGGGACACAGATACGCAGTATTTT